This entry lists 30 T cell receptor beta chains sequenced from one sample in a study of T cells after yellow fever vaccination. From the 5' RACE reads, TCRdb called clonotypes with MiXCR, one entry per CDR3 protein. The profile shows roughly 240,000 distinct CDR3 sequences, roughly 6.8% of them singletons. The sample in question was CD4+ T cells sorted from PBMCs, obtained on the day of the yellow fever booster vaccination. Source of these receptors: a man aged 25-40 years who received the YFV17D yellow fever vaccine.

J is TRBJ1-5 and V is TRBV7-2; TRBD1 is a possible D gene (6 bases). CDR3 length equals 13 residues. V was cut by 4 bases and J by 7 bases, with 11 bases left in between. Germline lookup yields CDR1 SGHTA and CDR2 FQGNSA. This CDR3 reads CASSSGVRQPQHF. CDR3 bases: TGTGCCAGCAGCTCAGGGGTTCGGCAGCCCCAGCATTTT.

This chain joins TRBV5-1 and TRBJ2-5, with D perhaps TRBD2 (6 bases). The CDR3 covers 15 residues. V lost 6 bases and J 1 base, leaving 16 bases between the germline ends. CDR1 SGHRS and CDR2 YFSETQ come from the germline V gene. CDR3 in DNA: TGCGCCAGCAATTATAATGGCGGGATCCAAGAGACCCAGTACTTC. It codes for CASNYNGGIQETQYF.

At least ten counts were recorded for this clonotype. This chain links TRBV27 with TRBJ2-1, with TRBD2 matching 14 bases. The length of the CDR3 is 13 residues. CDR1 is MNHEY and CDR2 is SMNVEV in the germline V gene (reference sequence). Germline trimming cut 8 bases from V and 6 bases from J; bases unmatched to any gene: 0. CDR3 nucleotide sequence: TGTGCCAGCGGACTAGCGGGGGGCAATGAGCAGTTCTTC. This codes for CASGLAGGNEQFF.

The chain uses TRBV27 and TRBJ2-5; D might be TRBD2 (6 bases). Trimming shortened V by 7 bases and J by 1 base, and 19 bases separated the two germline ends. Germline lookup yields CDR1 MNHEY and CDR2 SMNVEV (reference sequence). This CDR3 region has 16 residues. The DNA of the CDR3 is TGTGCCAGCATCCCCACCGCCTGGGGGGTCCAAGAGACCCAGTACTTC. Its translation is CASIPTAWGVQETQYF.

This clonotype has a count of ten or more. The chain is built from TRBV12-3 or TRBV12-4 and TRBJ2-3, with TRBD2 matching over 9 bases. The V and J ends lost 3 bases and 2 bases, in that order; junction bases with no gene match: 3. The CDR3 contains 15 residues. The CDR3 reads CASSFRGRDTDTQYF. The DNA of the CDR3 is TGTGCCAGCAGTTTCCGCGGGAGGGACACAGATACGCAGTATTTT.

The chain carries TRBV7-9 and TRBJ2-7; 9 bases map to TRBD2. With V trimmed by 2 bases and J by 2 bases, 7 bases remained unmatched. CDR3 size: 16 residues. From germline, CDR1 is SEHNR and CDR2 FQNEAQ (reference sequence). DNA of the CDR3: TGTGCCAGCAGCTTAATAGCGGGAGTAGACGCCTACGAGCAGTACTTC. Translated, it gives CASSLIAGVDAYEQYF.

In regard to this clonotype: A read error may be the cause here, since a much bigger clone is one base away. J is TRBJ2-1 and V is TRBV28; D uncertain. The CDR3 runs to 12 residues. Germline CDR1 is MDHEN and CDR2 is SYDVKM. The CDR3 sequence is CVSSLYHREQFF. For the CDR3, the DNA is TGTGTCAGCAGTTTATATCATCGGGAGCAGTTCTTC.

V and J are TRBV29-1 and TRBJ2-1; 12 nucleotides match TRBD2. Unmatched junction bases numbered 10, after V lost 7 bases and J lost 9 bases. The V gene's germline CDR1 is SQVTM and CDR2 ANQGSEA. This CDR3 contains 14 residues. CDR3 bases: TGCAGCGCCCTGGGAGGACTAGCGGGAACTGAGCAGTTCTTC. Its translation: CSALGGLAGTEQFF.

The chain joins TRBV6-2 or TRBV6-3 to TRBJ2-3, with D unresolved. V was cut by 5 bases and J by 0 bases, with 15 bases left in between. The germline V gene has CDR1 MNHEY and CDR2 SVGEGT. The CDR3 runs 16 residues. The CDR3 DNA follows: TGTGCCAGCAGTCCACCTCGCGCGACTAGCACAGATACGCAGTATTTT. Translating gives CASSPPRATSTDTQYF.

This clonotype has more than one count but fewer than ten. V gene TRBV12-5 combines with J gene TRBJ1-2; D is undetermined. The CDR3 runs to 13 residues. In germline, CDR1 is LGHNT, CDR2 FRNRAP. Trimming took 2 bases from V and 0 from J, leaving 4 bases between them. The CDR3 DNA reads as TGTGCTAGTGGTTTGTCTGCTAACTATGGCTACACCTTC. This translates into CASGLSANYGYTF.

The CDR3, as DNA: TGCAGTGCTAGGCATAGCGGGAGGGCCACAGATACGCAGTATTTT. Translated, it gives CSARHSGRATDTQYF. This rearrangement joins TRBV20-1 to TRBJ2-3; 11 bases align to TRBD2. The V gene end was trimmed by 3 bases and the J gene end by 2 bases; junction bases not matched to a gene: 4. The length of the CDR3 is 15 residues. Per the germline V gene, CDR1 is DFQATT and CDR2 is SNEGSKA (reference sequence).

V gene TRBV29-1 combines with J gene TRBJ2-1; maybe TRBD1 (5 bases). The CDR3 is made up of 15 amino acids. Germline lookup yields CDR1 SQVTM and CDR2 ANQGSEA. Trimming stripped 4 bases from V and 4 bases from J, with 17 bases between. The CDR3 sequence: CSVGASMGRYNEQFF. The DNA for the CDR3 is TGCAGCGTTGGGGCTTCAATGGGGCGTTACAATGAGCAGTTCTTC.

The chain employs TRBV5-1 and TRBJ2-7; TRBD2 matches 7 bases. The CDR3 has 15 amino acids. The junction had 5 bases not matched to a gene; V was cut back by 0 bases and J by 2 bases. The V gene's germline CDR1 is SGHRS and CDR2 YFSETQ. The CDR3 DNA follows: TGCGCCAGCAGCTTGGAGGCTAGCGGCCCCTACGAGCAGTACTTC. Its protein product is CASSLEASGPYEQYF.

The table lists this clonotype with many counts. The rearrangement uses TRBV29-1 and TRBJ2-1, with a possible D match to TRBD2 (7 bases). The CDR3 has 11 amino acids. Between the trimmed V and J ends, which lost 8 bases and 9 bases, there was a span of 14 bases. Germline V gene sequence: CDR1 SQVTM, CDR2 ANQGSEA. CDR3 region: CSIGGAGEQFF. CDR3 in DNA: TGCAGCATTGGGGGGGCGGGTGAGCAGTTCTTC.

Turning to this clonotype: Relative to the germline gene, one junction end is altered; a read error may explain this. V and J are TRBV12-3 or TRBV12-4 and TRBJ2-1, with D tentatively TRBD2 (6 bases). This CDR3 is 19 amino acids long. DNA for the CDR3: TGTGCCTGCAGTTTCTACCTTTCCCCAAGGGGAGGCGGGTACAATGAGCAGTTCTTC. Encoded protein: CACSFYLSPRGGGYNEQFF.

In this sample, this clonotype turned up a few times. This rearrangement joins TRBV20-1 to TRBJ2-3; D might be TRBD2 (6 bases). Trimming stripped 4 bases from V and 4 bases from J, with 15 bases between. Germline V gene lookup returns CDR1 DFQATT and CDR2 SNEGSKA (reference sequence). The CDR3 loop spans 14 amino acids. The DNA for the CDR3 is TGCAGTGCTATACGGGAGAGAGGGGCAGATACGCAGTATTTT. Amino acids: CSAIRERGADTQYF.

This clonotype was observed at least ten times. The CDR3 spells CASSLDQASSYEQYF. The DNA of the CDR3 is TGCGCCAGCAGCTTGGACCAGGCAAGCTCCTACGAGCAGTACTTC. The V call is TRBV5-1, the J call TRBJ2-7, with D hard to call. Germline CDR1 and CDR2: SGHRS and YFSETQ. V lost 0 bases and J 0 bases, leaving 10 bases between the germline ends. The CDR3 covers 15 residues.

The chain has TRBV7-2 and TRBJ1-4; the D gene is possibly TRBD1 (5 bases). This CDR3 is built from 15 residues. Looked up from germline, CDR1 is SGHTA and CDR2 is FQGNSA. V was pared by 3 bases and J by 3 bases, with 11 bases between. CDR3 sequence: CASSFQGGPNEKLFF. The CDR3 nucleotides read TGTGCCAGCAGCTTTCAGGGAGGTCCTAATGAAAAACTGTTTTTT.

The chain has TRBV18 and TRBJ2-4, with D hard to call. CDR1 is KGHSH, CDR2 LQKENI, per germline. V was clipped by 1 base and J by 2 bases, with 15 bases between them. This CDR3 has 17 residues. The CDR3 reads CASSPLYGFKTKNIQYF. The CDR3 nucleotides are TGTGCCAGCTCACCACTTTACGGCTTCAAAACCAAAAACATTCAGTACTTC.

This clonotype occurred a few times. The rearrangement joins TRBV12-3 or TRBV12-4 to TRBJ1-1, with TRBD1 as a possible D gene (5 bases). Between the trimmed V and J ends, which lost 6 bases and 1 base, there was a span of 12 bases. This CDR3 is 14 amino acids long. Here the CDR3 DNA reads TGTGCCAGCAGCCAACAGGAGGGGAACACTGAAGCTTTCTTT. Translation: CASSQQEGNTEAFF.

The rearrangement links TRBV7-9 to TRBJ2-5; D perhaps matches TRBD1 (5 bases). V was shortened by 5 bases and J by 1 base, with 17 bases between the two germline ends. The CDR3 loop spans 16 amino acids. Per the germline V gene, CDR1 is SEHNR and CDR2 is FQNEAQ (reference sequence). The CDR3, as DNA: TGTGCCAGCAGCCTGAGGCGGACAAACGCCCAAGAGACCCAGTACTTC. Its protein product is CASSLRRTNAQETQYF.

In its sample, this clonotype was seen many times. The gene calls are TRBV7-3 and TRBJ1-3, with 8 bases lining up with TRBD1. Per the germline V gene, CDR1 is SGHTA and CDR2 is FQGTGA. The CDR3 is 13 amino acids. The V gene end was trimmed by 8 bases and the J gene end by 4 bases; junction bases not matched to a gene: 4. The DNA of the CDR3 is TGTGCCAGCGGAGGGACAGGCGGAAACACCATATATTTT. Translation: CASGGTGGNTIYF.

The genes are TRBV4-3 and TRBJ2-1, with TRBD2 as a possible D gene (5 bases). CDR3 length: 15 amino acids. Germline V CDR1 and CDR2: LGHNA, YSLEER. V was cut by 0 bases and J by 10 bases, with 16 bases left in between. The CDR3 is CASSQDLTSSLEQFF. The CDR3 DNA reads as TGCGCCAGCAGCCAAGATCTAACTTCTAGCCTGGAGCAGTTCTTC.

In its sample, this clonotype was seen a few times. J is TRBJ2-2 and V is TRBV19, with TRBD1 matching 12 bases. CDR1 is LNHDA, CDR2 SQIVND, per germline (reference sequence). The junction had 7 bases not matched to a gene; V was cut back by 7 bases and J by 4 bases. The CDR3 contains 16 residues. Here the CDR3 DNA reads TGTGCCAGTATCCCAAGGGACAGGGGGCCCACCGGGGAGCTGTTTTTT. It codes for CASIPRDRGPTGELFF.

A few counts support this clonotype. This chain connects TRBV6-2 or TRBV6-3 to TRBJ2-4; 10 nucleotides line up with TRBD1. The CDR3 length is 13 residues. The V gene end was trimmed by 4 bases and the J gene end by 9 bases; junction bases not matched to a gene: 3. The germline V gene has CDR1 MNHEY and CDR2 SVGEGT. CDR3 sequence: CASSFRDRGIQYF. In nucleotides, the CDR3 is TGTGCCAGCAGTTTCCGGGACAGGGGCATTCAGTACTTC.

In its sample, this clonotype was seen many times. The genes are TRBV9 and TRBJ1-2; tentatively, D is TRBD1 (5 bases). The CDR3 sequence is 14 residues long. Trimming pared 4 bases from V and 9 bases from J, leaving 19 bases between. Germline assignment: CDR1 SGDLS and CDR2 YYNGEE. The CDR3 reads CASSTPGLVWRYTF. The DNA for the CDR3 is TGTGCCAGCAGCACGCCGGGGCTGGTTTGGCGCTACACCTTC.

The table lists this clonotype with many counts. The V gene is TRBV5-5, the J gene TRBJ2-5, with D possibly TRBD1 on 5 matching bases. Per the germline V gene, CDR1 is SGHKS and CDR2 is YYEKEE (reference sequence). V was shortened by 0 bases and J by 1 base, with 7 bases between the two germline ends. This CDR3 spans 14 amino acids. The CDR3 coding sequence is TGTGCCAGCAGCTTGGGACAGATCCAAGAGACCCAGTACTTC. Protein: CASSLGQIQETQYF.

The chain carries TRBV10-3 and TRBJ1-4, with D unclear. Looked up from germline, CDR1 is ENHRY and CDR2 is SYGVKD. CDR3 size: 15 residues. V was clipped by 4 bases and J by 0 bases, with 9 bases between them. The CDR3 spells CAISAHGATNEKLFF. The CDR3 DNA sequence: TGTGCCATCAGTGCCCACGGGGCAACTAATGAAAAACTGTTTTTT.

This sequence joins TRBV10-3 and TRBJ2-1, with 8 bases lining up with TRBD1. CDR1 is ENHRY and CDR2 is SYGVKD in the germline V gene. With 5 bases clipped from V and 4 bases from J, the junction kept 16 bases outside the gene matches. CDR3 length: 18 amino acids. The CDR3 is CAISTRLGQAGDYNEQFF. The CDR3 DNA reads TGTGCCATCAGTACCAGATTGGGACAGGCTGGGGATTACAATGAGCAGTTCTTC.

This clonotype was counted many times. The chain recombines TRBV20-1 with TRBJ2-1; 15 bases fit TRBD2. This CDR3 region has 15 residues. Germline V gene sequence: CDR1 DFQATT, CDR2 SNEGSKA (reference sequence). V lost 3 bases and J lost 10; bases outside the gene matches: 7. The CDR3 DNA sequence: TGCAGTGCTAGTCAGACGGGACTAGCGGGAGGAGAGCAGTTCTTC. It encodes CSASQTGLAGGEQFF.